The T cell receptor beta chain under discussion was sequenced for a study of blood T cells in healthy people across ages. V shed 10 bases, J shed 6 bases, and the junction held 7 bases outside the gene matches. The CDR3 is 12 amino acids. Germline CDR1 and CDR2: ENHRY and SYGVKD. Primed by a sample-barcoded 5' primer and a J-beta primer mix, a second PCR proceeded for about 7 to 12 cycles. Each TCR beta cDNA got a 12-nucleotide random molecular identifier. Using its own MiXCR run on the 5' RACE reads, TCRdb lists one record per CDR3 protein. The table lists about 1.4 million distinct CDR3 sequences, approximately 59% of them singletons.

The gene calls are TRBV10-3 and TRBJ2-7, with 9 bases identical to TRBD1. The sample taken for sequencing was blood. The clonotype originates from a man aged 18 to 30 in good health. The CDR3 bases are TGTGCCACCGGACAGGGGAAGGGCGAGCAGTACTTC. Translated: CATGQGKGEQYF.